A selection of T cell receptor beta chains follows, all from one sample in a study of shared clonotypes between healthy human individuals. This table comes from immunoSEQ multiplex PCR, and its TCRdb copy is limited to in-frame clones, with some not included. The sample includes over 850,000 clones, 75% to 80% of them seen just once. The sequenced material came from memory CD4+ T cells from PBMCs. Receptors originate from a man aged 18 to 35 in good health. Some clones in this sample may be carry-over from other donors' samples. The conserved cysteine and the conserved F or W are not part of the CDR3 here.

V: TRBV5-1; CDR3: ASSLGLDKWETQY
V: TRBV18; CDR3: ASSPPSARDREAF
V: TRBV6-1; CDR3: ASTGTGSSYEQY
V: TRBV5-1; CDR3: ASALQENYGYT
V: TRBV9; CDR3: ASSHGQEETQY
V: TRBV29-1; CDR3: SVAKMSTAEAF
V: TRBV28; CDR3: ASSLLGTVGYT
V: TRBV5-1; CDR3: ASIKEPSSGANVLT
V: TRBV7-8; CDR3: ASSLARSRDEQF
V: TRBV10-3; CDR3: AISEFGDRSYGYT
V: TRBV11-3; CDR3: ASSHDLNTEAF
V: TRBV11-2; CDR3: ASSFRRIQETQY
V: TRBV7-3; CDR3: ASSLTASTVGTDTQY
V: TRBV4-1; CDR3: ASSQIGLAAFTDTQY
V: TRBV30; CDR3: AWRRREPQNIQY
V: TRBV20-1; CDR3: SAGPVEQY
V: TRBV9; CDR3: ASSVGGRGTTNTGELF
V: TRBV9; CDR3: ASSRRWDSGNTIY
V: TRBV5-3; CDR3: ARSSTYHYGYT
V: TRBV7-9; CDR3: ASSLGLAGRSETQY
V: TRBV7-2; CDR3: ASSVNGRGEQY
V: TRBV5-1; CDR3: ASSLNPGGNTEAF
V: TRBV6-1; CDR3: ASSGWNTEAF
V: TRBV7-2; CDR3: ASSLFGFSGNTIY
V: TRBV5-1; CDR3: ASSSQGGSTEAF
V: TRBV5-1; CDR3: ASSPQGGEQY
V: TRBV9; CDR3: ASSGITGVSGANVLT
V: TRBV5-8; CDR3: ASTRGAGVLYEQY
V: TRBV23-1; CDR3: ASSQSTSGSGYEQY
V: TRBV12-5; CDR3: ASAMDRGLTTGELF
V: TRBV7-9; CDR3: ASSPMTSGTIYNEQF
V: TRBV18; CDR3: ASSPSGRQYGELF
V: TRBV2; CDR3: ASSEGSDPSYEQY
V: TRBV9; CDR3: ASSGDTVTGNTIY
V: TRBV7-9; CDR3: ASSQTGDNYGYT
V: TRBV5-1; CDR3: ASSFLSGRGEQF
V: TRBV10-2; CDR3: ASSESSTSGRWYEQY
V: TRBV30; CDR3: AWTPWGAEAF
V: TRBV13; CDR3: ASSLSGRASSTDTQY
V: TRBV6-5; CDR3: ASSYQRQTEAF
V: TRBV5-4; CDR3: ASSAASGQGNTIY
V: TRBV15; CDR3: ATSRGKTGGIGTDTQY
V: TRBV7-9; CDR3: ASSARDRNYEQY
V: TRBV7-3; CDR3: ASSAAGGGEAF
V: TRBV6-5; CDR3: ASSYRKGGEKLF
V: TRBV29-1; CDR3: SVEGRGQNYGYT
V: TRBV27; CDR3: ASSSRQGSYEQY